This TCR beta chain was obtained from a study of T cell changes during pregnancy in multiple sclerosis. The assay was immunoSEQ multiplex PCR, and TCRdb's table has in-frame clones only and misses some. This sample has fewer than 140,000 clones, with 85% to 95% found just once. There are 15 residues in the CDR3. V was pared by 1 base and J by 8 bases, with 6 bases of the junction left unmatched. Germline V gene sequence: CDR1 SGHAT, CDR2 FQNNGV. The input for sequencing was peripheral blood, taken after pregnancy. The gene calls are TRBV11-2 and TRBJ1-2, with TRBD1 matching 11 bases. This clonotype was obtained from a female donor with multiple sclerosis, enrolled in a pregnancy study. CDR3 coding DNA: TGTGCCAGCAGCTTAGTGGACAGGGGGCCGGGGGGCTACACCTTC. It specifies CASSLVDRGPGGYTF.